One sample yielded the 13 T cell receptor beta chains listed below, sequenced in a study of blood T cell repertoires in COVID-19. Data came from immunoSEQ multiplex PCR; TCRdb stores just in-frame clones and leaves some out. The data show roughly 40,000 clones, with roughly 68% seen just once and around 64% held by the top ten. The specimen sequenced was peripheral blood. Receptors originate from an elderly man with acute or convalescent COVID-19.

This chain links TRBV20-1 with TRBJ2-1; TRBD2 agrees at 9 bases. Per the germline V gene, CDR1 is DFQATT and CDR2 is SNEGSKA (reference sequence). The V and J ends lost 3 bases and 3 bases, in that order; junction bases with no gene match: 9. CDR3 length equals 16 residues. The CDR3 protein is CSASVSSGKIYNEQFF. CDR3 coding DNA: TGCAGTGCTAGTGTGTCTAGCGGGAAGATCTACAATGAGCAGTTCTTC.

V gene TRBV19 combines with J gene TRBJ1-1; possible D gene TRBD1, 6 bases. Trimming cost V 5 bases and J 2 bases, with 18 bases left between them. From germline, CDR1 is LNHDA and CDR2 SQIVND (reference sequence). The CDR3 has 16 residues. CDR3 in amino acids: CASSPSGQRSNTEAFF. CDR3 bases: TGTGCCAGTAGTCCGTCCGGACAGCGCTCCAACACTGAAGCTTTCTTT. The full variable domain, its missing parts supplied by reference TRBV19 and TRBJ1-1, is DGGITQSPKYLFRKEGQNVTLSCEQNLNHDAMYWYRQDPGQGLRLIYYSQIVNDFQKGDIAEGYSVSREKKESFPLTVTSAQKNPTAFYLCASSPSGQRSNTEAFFGQGTRLTVV.

The genes are TRBV29-1 and TRBJ2-3, with 8 bases aligning to TRBD2. The germline gives CDR1 SQVTM, CDR2 ANQGSEA. The CDR3 is made up of 15 amino acids. The ends lost 4 bases at V and 7 bases at J; junction bases unmatched: 13. In DNA, the CDR3 is TGCAGCGTTGCGGGGGGGGGCACCGCCATACATACGCAGTATTTT. Protein product: CSVAGGGTAIHTQYF.

The table lists this clone with a few counts. The chain joins TRBV2 to TRBJ1-1, with 7 bases identical to TRBD1. Germline trimming cut 6 bases from V and 3 bases from J; bases unmatched to any gene: 4. This CDR3 comprises 13 residues. CDR1 is SNHLY, CDR2 FYNNEI, per germline. CDR3 DNA: TGTGCCAGCAGCGACGACAGGGACACTGAAGCTTTCTTT. This translates into CASSDDRDTEAFF.

The chain is built from TRBV11-1 and TRBJ1-1; no firm D call. The CDR3 runs to 13 residues. V lost 3 bases, J lost 1 base, and 6 bases lay in between. The germline CDR1 and CDR2 sequences are SGHAT and FQDESV (reference sequence). This CDR3 reads CASSFHSNTEAFF. Written as DNA, the CDR3 is TGTGCCAGCAGCTTCCACTCGAACACTGAAGCTTTCTTT.

This clone occurred once. The V call is TRBV6-5, the J call TRBJ1-4; 10 nucleotides agree with TRBD1. With V trimmed by 6 bases and J by 8 bases, 6 bases remained unmatched. CDR3 length equals 14 residues. CDR1 is MNHEY, CDR2 SVGAGI, per germline. The CDR3, as DNA: TGTGCCAGCAGCCTGGGACAGGGGAGAGAAAAACTGTTTTTT. Protein: CASSLGQGREKLFF.

This clone was seen once. The rearrangement joins TRBV18 to TRBJ2-1, with TRBD1 identical over 9 bases. Germline trimming cut 6 bases from V and 4 bases from J; bases unmatched to any gene: 7. From germline, CDR1 is KGHSH and CDR2 LQKENI. The CDR3 has 15 amino acids. The CDR3 DNA reads as TGTGCCAGCTCGCCGGACAGGGGAGGGTACAATGAGCAGTTCTTC. It yields the protein CASSPDRGGYNEQFF.

V gene TRBV27 combines with J gene TRBJ1-6; D gene uncertain. This CDR3 comprises 13 residues. Trimming shortened V by 3 bases and J by 7 bases, and 7 bases separated the two germline ends. Germline CDR1 reads MNHEY; CDR2 reads SMNVEV (reference sequence). CDR3 bases: TGTGCCAGCAGTTTTACATTCAATTCACCCCTCCACTTT. Amino acids: CASSFTFNSPLHF.

J is TRBJ2-1 and V is TRBV3-1 (or the pseudogene TRBV3-2); weak D call: TRBD2 (6 bases). The CDR3 sequence is 16 residues long. From germline, CDR1 is LGHDT and CDR2 YNNKEL (reference sequence). V lost 4 bases and J 0 bases, leaving 13 bases between the germline ends. The CDR3 DNA sequence: TGTGCCAGCAGCCGGGGACTCTCGAGCTCCTACAATGAGCAGTTCTTC. Its translation is CASSRGLSSSYNEQFF.

V and J are TRBV2 and TRBJ2-7, with 13 bases lining up with TRBD2. Losses at the gene ends were 7 bases for V and 7 bases for J; bases not matched to a gene: 7. The CDR3 has 14 amino acids. Per germline, CDR1 SNHLY and CDR2 FYNNEI. Written as DNA, the CDR3 is TGTGCCAGCAAAACTAGCGGGAGGGCAGGGGAGCAGTACTTC. Encoded protein: CASKTSGRAGEQYF.

V gene TRBV9 combines with J gene TRBJ2-3, with no clear D. CDR1 and CDR2 from the germline V gene are SGDLS and YYNGEE. V was trimmed by 0 bases and J by 0 bases, leaving 11 bases between them. The CDR3 spans 16 residues. CDR3 nucleotides: TGTGCCAGCAGCGTAGGACATGGAACTAGCACAGATACGCAGTATTTT. Translation gives CASSVGHGTSTDTQYF.

V gene TRBV28 combines with J gene TRBJ1-1; a possible D gene is TRBD1 (5 bases). Trimming took 6 bases from V and 1 from J, leaving 18 bases between them. This CDR3 is built from 16 residues. Per germline, CDR1 MDHEN and CDR2 SYDVKM. CDR3 nucleotides: TGTGCCAGCAGAACGGCCTGGGGGGGGAAGAACACTGAAGCTTTCTTT. Translating it yields CASRTAWGGKNTEAFF.

To note about this clone: Its ends do not fully match the called genes, so a read error is possible. The genes are TRBV5-4 and TRBJ1-4; D perhaps matches TRBD1 (6 bases). This CDR3 spans 14 amino acids. Germline loops: CDR1 SGHNT, CDR2 YYREEE (reference sequence). The CDR3 DNA follows: TGTGCCAGCAGCTCTCAGGGGAGTAATGAACAACTGTTTTTT. This translates into CASSSQGSNEQLFF.